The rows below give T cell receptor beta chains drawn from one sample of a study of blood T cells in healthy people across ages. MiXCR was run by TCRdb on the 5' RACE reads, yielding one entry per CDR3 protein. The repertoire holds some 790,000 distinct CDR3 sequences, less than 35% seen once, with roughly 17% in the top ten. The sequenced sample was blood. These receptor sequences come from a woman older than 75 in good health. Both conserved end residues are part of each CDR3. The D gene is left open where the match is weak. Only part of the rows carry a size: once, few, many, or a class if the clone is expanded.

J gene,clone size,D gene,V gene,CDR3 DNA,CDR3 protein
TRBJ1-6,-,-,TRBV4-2,TGTGCCAGCAGCCAAGAAAGAGTGGCAAGTGGGTCCCTCCACTTT,CASSQERVASGSLHF
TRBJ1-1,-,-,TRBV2,TGTGCCAGCAGTGGGATCCCTACTGAAGCTTTCTTT,CASSGIPTEAFF
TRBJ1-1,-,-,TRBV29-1,TGCAGCGCTGGTTTGGGGGCTGAAGCTTTCTTT,CSAGLGAEAFF
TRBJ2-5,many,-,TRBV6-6,TGTGCCAGCAGTTACCAGGGGAGGGTTGGGCAGTACTTC,CASSYQGRVGQYF
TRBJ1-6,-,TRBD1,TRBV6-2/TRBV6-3,TGTGCCAGCAGAGCTGCCAGGGGGAGCGATGTCCTTAATTCACCCCTCCACTTT,CASRAARGSDVLNSPLHF
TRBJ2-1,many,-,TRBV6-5,TGTGCCAGCAGCCGAGAGGGAGATGAGCAGTTCTTC,CASSREGDEQFF
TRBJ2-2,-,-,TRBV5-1,TGCGCCAGCAGCTTGGACCCGGACACCGGGGAGCTGTTTTTT,CASSLDPDTGELFF
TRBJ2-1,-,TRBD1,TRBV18,TGTGCCAGCTCCCGCGGACAGGGGGCCGGTGAGCAGTTCTTC,CASSRGQGAGEQFF
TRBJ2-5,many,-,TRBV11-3,TGTGCCAGCAGCCGAGACGGCCCCCAAGAGACCCAGTACTTC,CASSRDGPQETQYF
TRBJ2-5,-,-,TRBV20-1,TGCAGTGCTAGCAGGGGCGCAGAGACCCAGTACTTC,CSASRGAETQYF
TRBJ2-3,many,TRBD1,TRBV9,TGTGCCAGCAGCGTAGCTACGGACAGGGTGGCAGATACGCAGTATTTT,CASSVATDRVADTQYF
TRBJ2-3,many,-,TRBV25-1,TGTGCCAGCAGTGAGATTGGGGTTCGAGATACGCAGTATTTT,CASSEIGVRDTQYF
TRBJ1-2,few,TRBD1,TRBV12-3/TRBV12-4,TGTGCCAGCAGCGAAGACAGGGGGCTTCGCTATGGCTACACCTTC,CASSEDRGLRYGYTF
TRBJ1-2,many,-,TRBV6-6,TGTGCCAGCAGTTACACCGGGGGGCCGAACTATGGCTACACCTTC,CASSYTGGPNYGYTF
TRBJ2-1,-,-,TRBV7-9,TGTGCCGGCAGCTTATCAGGGAGCTCCTACAATGAGCAGTTCTTC,CAGSLSGSSYNEQFF
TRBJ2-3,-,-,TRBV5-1,TGCGCCAGCAGCTCCGCAGCGTGGGACACAGATACGCAGTATTTT,CASSSAAWDTDTQYF
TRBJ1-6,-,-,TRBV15,TGTGCCACCAGCAGGACGGCTGTTAATTCACCCCTCCACTTT,CATSRTAVNSPLHF
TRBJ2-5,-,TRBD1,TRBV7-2,TGTGCCAGCACCGCTCGACAGGGCCCTCAAGAGACCCAGTACTTC,CASTARQGPQETQYF
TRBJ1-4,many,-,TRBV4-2,TGTGCCAGCAGCCAAGGGACAGCTGATAATGAAAAACTGTTTTTT,CASSQGTADNEKLFF
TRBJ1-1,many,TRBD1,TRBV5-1,TGCGCCAGCAGCTCGGGACAGGCAGAGACTGAAGCTTTCTTT,CASSSGQAETEAFF
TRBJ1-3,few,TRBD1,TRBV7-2,TGTGCCAGCAGCTTCCCGGGACAGGGCCTCTCTGGAAACACCATATATTTT,CASSFPGQGLSGNTIYF
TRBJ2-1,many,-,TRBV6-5,TGTGCCAGCAGTTACATGGGTAGCTCCTACAATGAGCAGTTCTTC,CASSYMGSSYNEQFF
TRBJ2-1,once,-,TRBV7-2,TGTGCCAGCAGCTTACCGGGACGAGCGTCGAGGTTCTTC,CASSLPGRASRFF
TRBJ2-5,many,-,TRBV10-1,TGCGCCAGCAGTGAGTCGGGGATCCAAGAGACCCAGTACTTC,CASSESGIQETQYF
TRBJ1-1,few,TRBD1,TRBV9,TGTGCCAGCAGCGTTTCCAGGGGGGTCACTGAAGCTTTCTTT,CASSVSRGVTEAFF
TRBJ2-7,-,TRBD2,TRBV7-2,TGTGCCAGCAGTGGACTAGCGGGAAACTACGAGCAGTACTTC,CASSGLAGNYEQYF
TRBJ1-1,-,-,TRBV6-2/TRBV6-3,TGTGCCAGCATGGACGTCGCACCCCCTGAAGCTTTCTTT,CASMDVAPPEAFF
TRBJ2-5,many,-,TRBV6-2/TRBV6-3,TGTGCCAGCACTCCCGCCGGGGCAATAGAGACCCAGTACTTC,CASTPAGAIETQYF
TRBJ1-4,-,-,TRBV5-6,TGTGCCAGCAGCTTGGACAGCCAACTGTTTTTT,CASSLDSQLFF
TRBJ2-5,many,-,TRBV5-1,TGCGCCAGCAGCCTCGCTCCGACGGGGTTCCAAGAGACCCAGTACTTC,CASSLAPTGFQETQYF
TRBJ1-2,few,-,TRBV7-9,TGTGCCAGCAGCTTAGCGAATTTCGGAGGGGGGCGGCGAGTCTATGGCTACACCTTC,CASSLANFGGGRRVYGYTF
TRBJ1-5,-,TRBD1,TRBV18,TGTGCCAGCTCACCAACATCCGGGACAGCTAATCAGCCCCAGCATTTT,CASSPTSGTANQPQHF
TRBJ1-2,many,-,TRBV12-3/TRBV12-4,TGTGCCAGCAGACAGGATTCTAACTATGGCTACACCTTC,CASRQDSNYGYTF
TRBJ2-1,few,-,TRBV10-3,TGTGCCATCAGCCCCCAACCAAAACTGGATCGGGGCTTCGCCTACAATGAGCAGTTCTTC,CAISPQPKLDRGFAYNEQFF
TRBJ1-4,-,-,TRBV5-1,TGCGCCAGCAGCTCGGACGGAACTAATGAAAAACTGTTTTTT,CASSSDGTNEKLFF
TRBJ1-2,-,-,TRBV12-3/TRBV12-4,TGTGCCAGCAGTACAGGTGTGGTCGAGGGCTACACCTTC,CASSTGVVEGYTF
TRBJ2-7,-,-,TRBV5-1,TGCGCCAGCAGCTTGGACCGGACAGCCTACGAGCAGTACTTC,CASSLDRTAYEQYF
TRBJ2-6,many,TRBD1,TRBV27,TGTGCCAGCAGTTTATCCCCCCCGGGACAGGGTGGAGCCAACGTCCTGACTTTC,CASSLSPPGQGGANVLTF
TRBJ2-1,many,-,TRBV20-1,TGCAGTGCCACGTGGCGGGGGCTAGACAATGAGCAGTTCTTC,CSATWRGLDNEQFF
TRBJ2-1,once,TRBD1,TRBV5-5,TGTGTCAGCAGCCCTCGAGGGTCCCAGGGGGCGTATGCGTTCTTC,CVSSPRGSQGAYAFF
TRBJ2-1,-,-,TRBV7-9,TGTGCCAGCAGCTTAGATCAGGGCTCGAGGGAGAATGAGCAGTTCTTC,CASSLDQGSRENEQFF
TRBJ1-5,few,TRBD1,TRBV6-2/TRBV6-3,TGTGCCAGCAGCTCGACAGGGAAAAGCAATCAGCCCCAGCATTTT,CASSSTGKSNQPQHF